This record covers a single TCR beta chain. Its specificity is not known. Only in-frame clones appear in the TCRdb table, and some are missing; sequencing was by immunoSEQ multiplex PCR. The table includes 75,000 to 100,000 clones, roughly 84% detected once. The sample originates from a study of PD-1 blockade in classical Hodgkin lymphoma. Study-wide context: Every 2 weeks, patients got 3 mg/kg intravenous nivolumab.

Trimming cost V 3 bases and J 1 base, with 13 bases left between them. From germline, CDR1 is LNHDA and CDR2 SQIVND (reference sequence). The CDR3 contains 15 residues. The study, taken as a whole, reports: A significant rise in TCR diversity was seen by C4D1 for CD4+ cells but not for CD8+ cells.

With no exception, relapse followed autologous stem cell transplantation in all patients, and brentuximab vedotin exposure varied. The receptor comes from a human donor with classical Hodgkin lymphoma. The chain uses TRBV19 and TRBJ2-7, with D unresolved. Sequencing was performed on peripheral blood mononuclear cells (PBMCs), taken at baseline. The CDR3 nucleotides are TGTGCCAGTAGTATGTTTTCGTCAGCTTCCTACGAGCAGTACTTC. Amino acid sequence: CASSMFSSASYEQYF.